These 20 T cell receptor beta chains came from one sample sequenced in a study of blood T cell repertoires in COVID-19. Profiling relied on immunoSEQ multiplex PCR, and the TCRdb table lists in-frame clones only, not all of them. This repertoire shows tens of thousands of clones, about 91% found once; its top ten account for 2% to 2.5%. The sequencing sample was made of peripheral blood. These receptors all come from a man aged 60 to 69 with acute or convalescent COVID-19.

The rearrangement uses TRBV5-6 and TRBJ2-5, with 7 bases matching TRBD1. Germline CDR1 reads SGHDT; CDR2 reads YYEEEE. The length of the CDR3 is 15 residues. J gave up 4 bases and V 0 bases, and 6 bases lay outside the gene matches. CDR3 loop: CASSLVGGEVETQYF. The CDR3 nucleotides are TGTGCCAGCAGCTTGGTAGGGGGCGAGGTAGAGACCCAGTACTTC.

The chain combines TRBV6-5 with TRBJ2-7; 9 nucleotides line up with TRBD2. Trimming removed 6 bases from V and 5 bases from J; junction bases left unmatched: 11. Per germline, CDR1 MNHEY and CDR2 SVGAGI. The CDR3 is made up of 15 amino acids. In DNA form, the CDR3 reads TGTGCCAGCAGCTTCCAGGGGACTAGCTCTGACGAGCAGTACTTC. Translated: CASSFQGTSSDEQYF.

This chain uses TRBV7-2 with TRBJ1-4; weak D call: TRBD1 (5 bases). Germline V gene lookup returns CDR1 SGHTA and CDR2 FQGNSA. Trimming took 2 bases from V and 5 from J, leaving 9 bases between them. The CDR3 length is 14 residues. The chain's CDR3 is CASSLQGGNEKLFF. The DNA for the CDR3 is TGTGCCAGCAGCTTACAGGGAGGGAATGAAAAACTGTTTTTT.

This sequence joins TRBV9 and TRBJ1-2; 7 bases align to TRBD1. CDR1 SGDLS and CDR2 YYNGEE come from the germline V gene. This CDR3 is built from 17 residues. Trimming took 3 bases from V and 4 from J; bases not matched to a gene: 15. CDR3 region: CASSGGTVRREGYGYTF. CDR3 in DNA: TGTGCCAGCAGCGGTGGGACAGTCCGGCGGGAGGGCTATGGCTACACCTTC.

The rearrangement links TRBV4-3 to TRBJ2-7; maybe TRBD2 (5 bases). CDR1 is LGHNA, CDR2 YSLEER, per germline. Between the trimmed V and J ends, which lost 0 bases and 1 base, there was a span of 10 bases. The CDR3 is 15 amino acids. In DNA, the CDR3 is TGCGCCAGCAGCCAAGATCTCGGGGTGTCCTACGAGCAGTACTTC. Its protein is CASSQDLGVSYEQYF.

As DNA, the CDR3 is TGTGCCAGCAGTTTTCTAGCGTTATACAATGAGCAGTTCTTC. This translates into CASSFLALYNEQFF. This chain connects TRBV6-2 or TRBV6-3 to TRBJ2-1, with a possible D match to TRBD2 (6 bases). Trimming pared 4 bases from V and 4 bases from J, leaving 11 bases between. Germline-derived CDR1 and CDR2 are MNHEY and SVGEGT. CDR3 length: 14 amino acids.

This clone was picked up one time. The CDR3 DNA follows: TGCGCCAGCAGCTTAGACTGGGAGGTGAACACTGAAGCTTTCTTT. Residues: CASSLDWEVNTEAFF. The chain joins TRBV5-1 to TRBJ1-1; no definite D call. The CDR3 sequence is 15 residues long. Deletions cut 2 bases from V and 0 bases from J, with 11 bases between. Germline loops: CDR1 SGHRS, CDR2 YFSETQ.

This rearrangement joins TRBV12-5 to TRBJ1-2, with 9 bases fitting TRBD1. The trim removed 6 bases at V and 4 bases at J, leaving 6 bases unmatched. The CDR3 length is 14 residues. Germline V CDR1 and CDR2: LGHNT, FRNRAP. CDR3 bases: TGTGCTAGTGGCCCACGGGACAGGGTCTATGGCTACACCTTC. Translated: CASGPRDRVYGYTF.

The chain has TRBV5-1 and TRBJ2-2; D not resolved. Germline CDR1 is SGHRS and CDR2 is YFSETQ. The CDR3 sequence is 16 residues long. V lost 2 bases and J 0 bases, leaving 11 bases between the germline ends. The DNA of the CDR3 is TGCGCCAGCAGCTTTTATCTAGATTCGAACACCGGGGAGCTGTTTTTT. Residues: CASSFYLDSNTGELFF.

This chain joins TRBV28 and TRBJ2-7, with D unresolved. CDR1 and CDR2 from the germline V gene are MDHEN and SYDVKM. V was shortened by 5 bases and J by 3 bases, with 20 bases between the two germline ends. This CDR3 is built from 16 residues. CDR3 in DNA: TGTGCCAGCAGTCGAACGGAGAACCCCCCCGTCTACGAGCAGTACTTC. Translation gives CASSRTENPPVYEQYF.

The genes are TRBV11-3 and TRBJ2-1; D is undetermined. The CDR3 covers 15 residues. CDR1 SGHNT and CDR2 YENEEA come from the germline V gene. Trimming took off 5 bases at V and 6 bases at J, with 17 bases between the two ends. Written as DNA, the CDR3 is TGTGCCAGCAGCCCCGCTAGAGGAACTTCCAATGAGCAGTTCTTC. This translates into CASSPARGTSNEQFF. The full variable domain, its missing parts supplied by reference TRBV11-3 and TRBJ2-1, is EAGVVQSPRYKIIEKKQPVAFWCNPISGHNTLYWYLQNLGQGPELLIRYENEEAVDDSQLPKDRFSAERLKGVDSTLKIQPAELGDSAVYLCASSPARGTSNEQFFGPGTRLTVL.

The chain recombines TRBV7-9 with TRBJ2-2; 7 bases fit TRBD1. V shed 5 bases and J 6 bases; nucleotides not matched to a gene: 3. CDR1 is SEHNR, CDR2 FQNEAQ, per germline (reference sequence). The CDR3 covers 13 residues. The CDR3 nucleotides read TGTGCCAGCAGCCTCGGACAGGCCGGGGAGCTGTTTTTT. Translated: CASSLGQAGELFF.

The chain employs TRBV7-2 and TRBJ1-1, with 8 positions matching TRBD1. The junction had 9 bases not matched to a gene; V was cut back by 3 bases and J by 0 bases. The CDR3 consists of 17 residues. Germline CDR1 and CDR2: SGHTA and FQGNSA. As DNA, the CDR3 is TGTGCCAGCAGCTTGGGACAGGTCACCCCCATGAACACTGAAGCTTTCTTT. This sequence encodes CASSLGQVTPMNTEAFF.

The V call is TRBV6-5, the J call TRBJ1-2; 10 nucleotides match TRBD1. The CDR3 is 14 amino acids. Germline loops: CDR1 MNHEY, CDR2 SVGAGI. After removal of 6 bases from V and 4 bases from J, the junction contained 5 bases not matched to a gene. The CDR3 sequence is CASRSGQGRYGYTF. Here the CDR3 DNA reads TGTGCCAGCAGGTCGGGACAGGGGCGCTATGGCTACACCTTC.

This sequence joins TRBV19 and TRBJ2-1; 7 bases are a match to TRBD2. The germline V gene encodes CDR1 LNHDA and CDR2 SQIVND (reference sequence). With V trimmed by 3 bases and J by 11 bases, 13 bases remained unmatched. CDR3 length: 15 residues. The CDR3 region is CASSMTSSTQLKQFF. The CDR3 nucleotides are TGTGCCAGTAGTATGACTAGCTCGACCCAACTTAAGCAGTTCTTC.

The CDR3 reads CASSSPGGAVETQYF. The CDR3 DNA follows: TGTGCCAGCAGCTCCCCAGGGGGCGCGGTTGAGACCCAGTACTTC. The genes are TRBV11-3 and TRBJ2-5; 8 bases line up with TRBD1. The CDR3 runs to 15 residues. The germline V gene encodes CDR1 SGHNT and CDR2 YENEEA. The trim removed 4 bases at V and 5 bases at J, leaving 9 bases unmatched.

In this sample, this clone turned up once. The chain joins TRBV6-5 to TRBJ2-3; 7 bases align to TRBD2. The CDR3 contains 12 residues. V was pared by 4 bases and J by 6 bases, with 1 base of the junction left unmatched. CDR1 and CDR2 (germline): MNHEY, SVGAGI. DNA of the CDR3: TGTGCCAGCAGTTCGCGGGGGGATACGCAGTATTTT. It yields the protein CASSSRGDTQYF.

This chain links TRBV28 with TRBJ1-6, with 7 bases fitting TRBD1. CDR1 and CDR2 (germline): MDHEN, SYDVKM. The CDR3 extends over 14 amino acids. J was trimmed by 10 bases and V by 6 bases; bases with no gene match: 9. This CDR3 reads CASRQRGGWSPLHF. CDR3 coding DNA: TGTGCCAGCAGACAGAGAGGGGGCTGGTCACCCCTCCACTTT.

A single count supports this clone. The V call is TRBV6-5, the J call TRBJ1-2; 7 bases line up with TRBD1. Trimming at V came to 6 bases and at J to 4 bases, leaving 11 bases not matched to a gene. The CDR3 has 15 residues. Germline V lookup: CDR1 MNHEY, CDR2 SVGAGI. The CDR3 loop is CASRNEQGIIYGYTF. The CDR3, as DNA: TGTGCCAGCAGAAATGAACAGGGGATCATCTATGGCTACACCTTC.

The chain is built from TRBV19 and TRBJ2-3; possible D gene TRBD1, 5 bases. This CDR3 has 15 residues. Germline CDR1 is LNHDA and CDR2 is SQIVND (reference sequence). Trimming took 3 bases from V and 7 from J, leaving 17 bases between them. CDR3 sequence (DNA): TGTGCCAGTAGTATTCGCCAGGGTAGTAGGAATACGCAGTATTTT. It is translated as CASSIRQGSRNTQYF.